A single sample gave rise to the 26 T cell receptor beta chains below, sequenced in a study of T cell changes during pregnancy in multiple sclerosis. The assay was immunoSEQ multiplex PCR, and TCRdb's table has in-frame clones only and misses some. The data contain under 150,000 clones, around 95% of them singletons. Sequenced material: peripheral blood, taken after pregnancy. These receptors were obtained from a female donor with multiple sclerosis, enrolled in a pregnancy study.

The chain carries TRBV4-3 and TRBJ1-1; TRBD1 might be the D (6 bases). CDR3 size: 16 residues. Per the germline V gene, CDR1 is LGHNA and CDR2 is YSLEER. The germline V and J ends were trimmed by 1 base and 4 bases, with 16 bases remaining between them. CDR3 amino acids: CASSQGPPGAATEAFF. The CDR3 DNA reads as TGCGCCAGCAGCCAAGGACCCCCAGGGGCGGCCACTGAAGCTTTCTTT.

The chain has TRBV2 and TRBJ2-2, with a possible D match to TRBD1 (6 bases). V was cut by 6 bases and J by 6 bases, with 17 bases left in between. The germline gives CDR1 SNHLY, CDR2 FYNNEI. This CDR3 contains 15 residues. The DNA for the CDR3 is TGTGCCAGCAGCGAACACGCAGGGGCTGCCGGGGAGCTGTTTTTT. This codes for CASSEHAGAAGELFF.

The chain carries TRBV10-3 and TRBJ2-2, with D possibly being TRBD1 (6 bases). Germline assignment: CDR1 ENHRY and CDR2 SYGVKD. CDR3 length equals 18 residues. V lost 4 bases and J 4 bases, leaving 22 bases between the germline ends. CDR3: CAISAYRKRDTGTGELFF. CDR3 nucleotide sequence: TGTGCCATCAGTGCTTACCGGAAGAGGGACACCGGCACCGGGGAGCTGTTTTTT.

The gene calls are TRBV28 and TRBJ2-2, with 7 bases aligning to TRBD1. The CDR3 runs to 15 residues. In germline, CDR1 is MDHEN, CDR2 SYDVKM. V was clipped by 7 bases and J by 5 bases; unmatched bases: 10. CDR3 sequence reads: CASTRDRVRTGELFF. DNA for the CDR3: TGTGCCAGCACCCGAGACAGGGTTAGAACCGGGGAGCTGTTTTTT.

V and J are TRBV7-2 and TRBJ2-7; 13 nucleotides align to TRBD2. J lost 5 bases, V lost 5 bases, and 12 bases had no gene match. The germline CDR1 and CDR2 sequences are SGHTA and FQGNSA. CDR3 length equals 17 residues. CDR3 sequence reads: CASSPNQLAGGQNEQYF. CDR3 in DNA: TGTGCCAGCAGCCCAAATCAACTAGCGGGAGGGCAGAACGAGCAGTACTTC. The variable domain in full, with the rest retrieved from reference TRBV7-2 and TRBJ2-7, is GAGVSQSPSNKVTEKGKDVELRCDPISGHTALYWYRQSLGQGLEFLIYFQGNSAPDKSGLPSDRFSAERTGGSVSTLTIQRTQQEDSAVYLCASSPNQLAGGQNEQYFGPGTRLTVT.

The chain joins TRBV9 to TRBJ1-2, with TRBD1 identical over 7 bases. The CDR3 spans 15 residues. Germline-derived CDR1 and CDR2 are SGDLS and YYNGEE. The J segment lost 14 bases and the V segment lost 3 bases, leaving 19 bases of the junction unmatched. This chain's CDR3 is CASSGPTGQPGTRTF. The CDR3 bases are TGTGCCAGCAGCGGACCAACGGGACAGCCAGGCACGAGAACCTTC.

This chain links TRBV4-2 with TRBJ2-3; TRBD2 matches at 7 bases. The junction had 11 bases not matched to a gene; V was cut back by 3 bases and J by 2 bases. The CDR3 consists of 17 residues. The germline V gene encodes CDR1 LGHNA and CDR2 YNFKEQ. The CDR3 region is CASSHGGGSGTTDTQYF. In DNA, the CDR3 is TGTGCCAGCAGCCATGGGGGGGGGAGCGGGACCACAGATACGCAGTATTTT.

The gene calls are TRBV28 and TRBJ2-7; tentative D call: TRBD2 (6 bases). V was pared by 2 bases and J by 2 bases, with 10 bases between. The CDR3 covers 14 residues. CDR1 and CDR2 (germline): MDHEN, SYDVKM. CDR3 coding DNA: TGTGCCAGCAGTTTACTCGGGAGAACCTACGAGCAGTACTTC. It yields the protein CASSLLGRTYEQYF.

The chain carries TRBV5-6 and TRBJ2-1, with TRBD2 matching over 13 bases. The J segment lost 4 bases and the V segment lost 2 bases, leaving 3 bases of the junction unmatched. Per germline, CDR1 SGHDT and CDR2 YYEEEE. This CDR3 spans 16 amino acids. The CDR3 sequence: CASSLGLAGEYNEQFF. The CDR3 DNA is TGTGCCAGCAGCTTAGGACTAGCGGGAGAGTACAATGAGCAGTTCTTC.

This clone occurred once. The gene calls are TRBV4-3 and TRBJ1-1, with D maybe TRBD1 (6 bases). This CDR3 spans 15 amino acids. CDR1 LGHNA and CDR2 YSLEER come from the germline V gene. V lost 0 bases, J lost 8 bases, and 16 bases lay in between. For the CDR3, the DNA is TGCGCCAGCAGCCAAGAATCCCTCGACAGGTTAGAAGCTTTCTTT. Protein sequence: CASSQESLDRLEAFF.

This clone was observed a handful of times. This chain uses TRBV19 with TRBJ2-2; D is ambiguous. Deletions cut 3 bases from V and 4 bases from J, with 6 bases between. Looked up from germline, CDR1 is LNHDA and CDR2 is SQIVND (reference sequence). The CDR3 sequence is 13 residues long. CDR3 in amino acids: CASSIQVTGELFF. CDR3 bases: TGTGCCAGTAGTATTCAGGTCACCGGGGAGCTGTTTTTT. Variable domain in full (rest from reference TRBV19 and TRBJ2-2): DGGITQSPKYLFRKEGQNVTLSCEQNLNHDAMYWYRQDPGQGLRLIYYSQIVNDFQKGDIAEGYSVSREKKESFPLTVTSAQKNPTAFYLCASSIQVTGELFFGEGSRLTVL.

V usage is TRBV27 and J usage is TRBJ2-2; 7 nucleotides align to TRBD1. J was trimmed by 0 bases and V by 1 base; bases with no gene match: 2. The germline CDR1 and CDR2 sequences are MNHEY and SMNVEV (reference sequence). The CDR3 has 16 amino acids. The CDR3: CASSLWQGANTGELFF. Here the CDR3 DNA reads TGTGCCAGCAGTTTATGGCAGGGGGCGAACACCGGGGAGCTGTTTTTT.

This chain joins TRBV7-2 and TRBJ1-5, with TRBD1 as a possible D gene (6 bases). Germline loops: CDR1 SGHTA, CDR2 FQGNSA. The CDR3 loop spans 15 amino acids. Between the trimmed V and J ends, which lost 5 bases and 7 bases, there was a span of 18 bases. The CDR3 DNA follows: TGTGCCAGCAGCATCTGGGGCAGGGGAGACCAGCCCCAGCATTTT. Its translation: CASSIWGRGDQPQHF.

The V gene is TRBV19, the J gene TRBJ2-1; 11 bases align to TRBD2. V gave up 4 bases and J gave up 9 bases; unmatched junction bases: 5. This CDR3 is 14 amino acids long. Per the germline V gene, CDR1 is LNHDA and CDR2 is SQIVND (reference sequence). In nucleotides, the CDR3 is TGTGCCAGTAGTACTAGCGGGAGGTTAGGTGAGCAGTTCTTC. It yields the protein CASSTSGRLGEQFF. The whole variable domain, remainder taken from reference TRBV19 and TRBJ2-1, is DGGITQSPKYLFRKEGQNVTLSCEQNLNHDAMYWYRQDPGQGLRLIYYSQIVNDFQKGDIAEGYSVSREKKESFPLTVTSAQKNPTAFYLCASSTSGRLGEQFFGPGTRLTVL.

The chain employs TRBV5-1 and TRBJ1-4; the match to TRBD1 covers 7 bases. V shed 4 bases, J shed 3 bases, and the junction held 6 bases outside the gene matches. Germline V CDR1 and CDR2: SGHRS, YFSETQ. This CDR3 comprises 15 residues. The CDR3 protein is CASSLTQGSNEKLFF. Written as DNA, the CDR3 is TGCGCCAGCAGCCTTACACAGGGGTCTAATGAAAAACTGTTTTTT.

The chain has TRBV7-6 and TRBJ2-7, with 8 bases matching TRBD2. The germline V gene has CDR1 SGHVS and CDR2 FNYEAQ. V gave up 2 bases and J gave up 1 base; unmatched junction bases: 7. CDR3 length equals 16 residues. CDR3 region: CASSLKGLGISYEQYF. For the CDR3, the DNA is TGTGCCAGCAGCTTAAAGGGACTAGGGATTTCCTACGAGCAGTACTTC.

This chain uses TRBV5-1 with TRBJ2-2, with 13 nucleotides matching TRBD2. V gave up 4 bases and J gave up 5 bases; unmatched junction bases: 5. CDR3 length equals 16 residues. CDR1 SGHRS and CDR2 YFSETQ come from the germline V gene. CDR3 coding DNA: TGCGCCAGCAGCCACCGGACTAGCGGGGGAACCGGGGAGCTGTTTTTT. It translates to CASSHRTSGGTGELFF.

The V gene is TRBV2, the J gene TRBJ2-1, with D possibly matching TRBD2 (7 bases). The germline CDR1 and CDR2 sequences are SNHLY and FYNNEI. V lost 8 bases to trimming and J lost 1 base, with 18 bases between them. The CDR3 has 16 amino acids. The CDR3 DNA sequence: TGTGCCAGCCCCAGAGGGGGGGCTGGGTCCTACAATGAGCAGTTCTTC. It codes for CASPRGGAGSYNEQFF. Combining the CDR3 with reference TRBV2 and TRBJ2-1 gives the whole variable domain EPEVTQTPSHQVTQMGQEVILRCVPISNHLYFYWYRQILGQKVEFLVSFYNNEISEKSEIFDDQFSVERPDGSNFTLKIRSTKLEDSAMYFCASPRGGAGSYNEQFFGPGTRLTVL.

The chain joins TRBV6-4 to TRBJ2-3; 10 bases fit TRBD2. CDR1 and CDR2 (germline): MRHNA, SNTAGT. With V trimmed by 5 bases and J by 0 bases, 5 bases remained unmatched. The CDR3 totals 16 residues. CDR3 sequence (DNA): TGTGCCAGCAGTCCCCTAGCGGGAGCTAGCACAGATACGCAGTATTTT. It specifies CASSPLAGASTDTQYF.

This clone was seen only once. This rearrangement joins TRBV28 to TRBJ2-3; 7 bases match TRBD2. The CDR3 consists of 15 residues. The germline V gene has CDR1 MDHEN and CDR2 SYDVKM. Trimming cost V 5 bases and J 6 bases; bases outside gene matches: 11. DNA of the CDR3: TGTGCCAGCAGTAGGGACTACCTAACGACGGATACGCAGTATTTT. Translation gives CASSRDYLTTDTQYF.

CDR3 sequence reads: CAWSLAGAGYNEQFF. The CDR3 DNA reads TGTGCCTGGAGCCTAGCGGGAGCGGGGTACAATGAGCAGTTCTTC. The chain recombines TRBV30 with TRBJ2-1, with 10 bases that match TRBD2. In germline, CDR1 is GTSNPN, CDR2 SVGIG (reference sequence). CDR3 length equals 15 residues. Trimming took 3 bases from V and 4 from J; bases not matched to a gene: 6.

This sequence joins TRBV6-5 and TRBJ2-5, with 14 bases matching TRBD2. CDR3 length equals 15 residues. Trimming cost V 5 bases and J 5 bases; bases outside gene matches: 4. Germline V lookup: CDR1 MNHEY, CDR2 SVGAGI. This CDR3 reads CASSGGLAGDETQYF. Here the CDR3 DNA reads TGTGCCAGCAGTGGGGGACTAGCGGGAGATGAGACCCAGTACTTC.

The rearrangement uses TRBV5-1 and TRBJ1-1; unclear D gene. The CDR3 covers 15 residues. Per the germline V gene, CDR1 is SGHRS and CDR2 is YFSETQ. Between the trimmed V and J ends, which lost 0 bases and 3 bases, there was a span of 12 bases. The CDR3 DNA reads TGCGCCAGCAGCTTGGTAGTGGGCAGCTACACTGAAGCTTTCTTT. It translates to CASSLVVGSYTEAFF. Full variable domain (outside the CDR3, taken from reference TRBV5-1 and TRBJ1-1): KAGVTQTPRYLIKTRGQQVTLSCSPISGHRSVSWYQQTPGQGLQFLFEYFSETQRNKGNFPGRFSGRQFSNSRSEMNVSTLELGDSALYLCASSLVVGSYTEAFFGQGTRLTVV.

This sequence joins TRBV6-5 and TRBJ2-5; a weak D match, TRBD2 (6 bases). There are 16 residues in the CDR3. The germline CDR1 and CDR2 sequences are MNHEY and SVGAGI. V was clipped by 4 bases and J by 4 bases, with 19 bases between them. CDR3 bases: TGTGCCAGCAGTTCATTCCGGGACTGGGGCGGAGAGACCCAGTACTTC. Amino acid sequence: CASSSFRDWGGETQYF.

This clone has more than one count but fewer than ten. V is TRBV19 and J is TRBJ1-1; D not resolved. Trimming took 2 bases from V and 1 from J, leaving 5 bases between them. This CDR3 has 13 amino acids. Germline V gives CDR1 LNHDA, CDR2 SQIVND (reference sequence). The CDR3 coding sequence is TGTGCCAGTAGTATAAACAGGAACACTGAAGCTTTCTTT. Translating gives CASSINRNTEAFF.

V and J are TRBV10-3 and TRBJ2-5; 10 nucleotides match TRBD1. Germline V gene sequence: CDR1 ENHRY, CDR2 SYGVKD. This CDR3 comprises 13 residues. Trimming at V came to 4 bases and at J to 5 bases, leaving 1 base not matched to a gene. CDR3 sequence (DNA): TGTGCCATCAGTGGGGGACAGGGGGAGACCCAGTACTTC. Encoded protein: CAISGGQGETQYF.